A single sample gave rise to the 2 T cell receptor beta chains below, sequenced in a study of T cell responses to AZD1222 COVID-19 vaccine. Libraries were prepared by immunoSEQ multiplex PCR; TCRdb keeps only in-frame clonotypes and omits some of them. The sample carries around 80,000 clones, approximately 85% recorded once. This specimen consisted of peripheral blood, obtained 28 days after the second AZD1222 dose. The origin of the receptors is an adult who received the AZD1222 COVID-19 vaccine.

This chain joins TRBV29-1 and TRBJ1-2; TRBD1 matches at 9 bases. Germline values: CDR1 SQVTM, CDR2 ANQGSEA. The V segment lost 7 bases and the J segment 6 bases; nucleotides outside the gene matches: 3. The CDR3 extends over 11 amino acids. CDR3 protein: CSDRQGDGYTF. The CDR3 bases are TGCAGCGACAGACAGGGGGATGGCTACACCTTC.

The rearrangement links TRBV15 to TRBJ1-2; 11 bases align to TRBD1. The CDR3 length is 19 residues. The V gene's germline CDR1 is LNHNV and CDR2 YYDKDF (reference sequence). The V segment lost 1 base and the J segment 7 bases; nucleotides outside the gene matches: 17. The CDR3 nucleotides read TGTGCCACCAGCAGAGTTGTGACCGGACAGGGGGCCGATCGTAGTGGCTACACCTTC. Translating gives CATSRVVTGQGADRSGYTF.